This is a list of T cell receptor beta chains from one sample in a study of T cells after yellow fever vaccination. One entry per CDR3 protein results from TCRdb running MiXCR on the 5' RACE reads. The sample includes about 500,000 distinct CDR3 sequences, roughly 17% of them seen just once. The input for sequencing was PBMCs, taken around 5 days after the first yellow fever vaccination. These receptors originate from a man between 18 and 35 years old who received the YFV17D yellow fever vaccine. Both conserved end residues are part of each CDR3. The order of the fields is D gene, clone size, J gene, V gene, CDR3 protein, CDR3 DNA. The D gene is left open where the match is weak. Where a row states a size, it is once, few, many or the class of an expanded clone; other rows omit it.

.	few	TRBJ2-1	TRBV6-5	CASSYHRDSYGNEQFF	TGTGCCAGCAGTTACCACCGGGACTCCTATGGGAATGAGCAGTTCTTC
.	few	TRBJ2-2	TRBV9	CASSRVGYVDTGELFF	TGTGCCAGCAGCAGGGTGGGTTACGTCGACACCGGGGAGCTGTTTTTT
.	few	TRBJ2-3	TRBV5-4	CASSRRPALADTQYF	TGTGCCAGCAGCCGACGGCCCGCCCTGGCAGATACGCAGTATTTT
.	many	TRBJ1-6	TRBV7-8	CASGSGIWNSPLHF	TGTGCCAGCGGGTCAGGGATCTGGAATTCACCCCTCCACTTT
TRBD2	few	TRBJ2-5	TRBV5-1	CASSAGGSETQYF	TGCGCCAGCAGCGCGGGGGGCAGCGAGACCCAGTACTTC
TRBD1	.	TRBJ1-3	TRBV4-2	CASSHGRGQSGNTIYF	TGTGCCAGCAGCCACGGGCGGGGACAGTCTGGAAACACCATATATTTT
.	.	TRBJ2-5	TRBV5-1	CASSEPGSQETQYF	TGCGCCAGCAGCGAACCGGGCTCTCAAGAGACCCAGTACTTC
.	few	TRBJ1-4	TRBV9	CASSFGWANEKLFF	TGTGCCAGCAGCTTTGGTTGGGCTAATGAAAAACTGTTTTTT
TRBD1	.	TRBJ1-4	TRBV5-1	CASSLIGTGIEKLFF	TGCGCCAGCAGCTTAATCGGGACAGGGATTGAAAAACTGTTTTTT
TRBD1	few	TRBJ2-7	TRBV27	CASSIETPGQGHEQYF	TGTGCCAGCAGTATTGAAACCCCCGGACAGGGCCACGAGCAGTACTTC
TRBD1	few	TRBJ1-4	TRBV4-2	CASSQGKGAANEKLFF	TGTGCCAGCAGCCAAGGCAAGGGGGCTGCTAATGAAAAACTGTTTTTT
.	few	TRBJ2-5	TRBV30	CAWTGGGETQYF	TGTGCCTGGACAGGAGGGGGGGAGACCCAGTACTTC
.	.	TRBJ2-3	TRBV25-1	CASSAADTQYF	TGTGCCAGCAGTGCCGCAGATACGCAGTATTTT
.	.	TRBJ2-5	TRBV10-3	CAISESTLLETQYF	TGTGCCATCAGTGAGTCGACCCTGTTGGAGACCCAGTACTTC
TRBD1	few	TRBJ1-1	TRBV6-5	CASSFLDRVRTEAFF	TGTGCCAGCAGTTTCCTGGACAGGGTTAGGACTGAAGCTTTCTTT
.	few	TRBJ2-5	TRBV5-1	CASSASLGVQETQYF	TGCGCCAGCAGCGCGTCCCTGGGGGTACAAGAGACCCAGTACTTC
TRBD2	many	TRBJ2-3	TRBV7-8	CASSLRLASDTQYF	TGTGCCAGCAGCTTACGACTAGCCTCAGATACGCAGTATTTT
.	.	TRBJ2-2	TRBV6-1	CASMSGRSTGELFF	TGTGCCAGCATGTCAGGCAGGAGCACCGGGGAGCTGTTTTTT
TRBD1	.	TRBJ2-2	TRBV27	CASSLGQGARTGELFF	TGTGCCAGCAGTTTAGGGCAGGGGGCGCGAACCGGGGAGCTGTTTTTT
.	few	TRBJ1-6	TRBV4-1	CASSQVGGRGYSPLHF	TGCGCCAGCAGCCAAGTTGGTGGCCGGGGGTATTCACCCCTCCACTTT
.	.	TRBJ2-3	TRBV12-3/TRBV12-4	CASSWGGGRADTQYF	TGTGCCAGCAGTTGGGGCGGGGGCAGAGCAGATACGCAGTATTTT
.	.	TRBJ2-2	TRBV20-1	CSARGTGELFF	TGCAGTGCTAGAGGTACCGGGGAGCTGTTTTTT
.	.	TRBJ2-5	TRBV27	CASRLNRREQETQYF	TGTGCCAGCAGGCTCAACCGGCGAGAGCAAGAGACCCAGTACTTC
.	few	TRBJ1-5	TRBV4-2	CASSQDQGPQPQHF	TGTGCCAGCAGCCAAGATCAGGGACCTCAGCCCCAGCATTTT
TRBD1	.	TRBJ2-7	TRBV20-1	CSARDGGQGRGGEQYF	TGCAGTGCTAGAGATGGGGGACAGGGGCGGGGTGGAGAGCAGTACTTC
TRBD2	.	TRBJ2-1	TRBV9	CASSPRGGGSFEQFF	TGTGCCAGCAGCCCCCGTGGGGGGGGTAGTTTTGAGCAGTTCTTC
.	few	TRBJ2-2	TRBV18	CASSPFGYTGELFF	TGTGCCAGCTCGCCCTTCGGATACACCGGGGAGCTGTTTTTT
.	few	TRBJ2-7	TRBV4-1	CASSQGGGIYYYEQYF	TGCGCCAGCAGCCAAGGAGGGGGGATTTACTACTACGAGCAGTACTTC
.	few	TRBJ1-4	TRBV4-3	CASSHAQNSNEKLFF	TGCGCCAGCAGCCACGCACAGAACAGTAATGAAAAACTGTTTTTT
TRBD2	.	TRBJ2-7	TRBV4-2	CASSHETSGGAYEQYF	TGTGCCAGCAGCCATGAGACTAGCGGGGGGGCCTACGAGCAGTACTTC
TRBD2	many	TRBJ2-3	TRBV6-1	CASRSSGSTDTQYF	TGTGCCAGCAGGTCTAGCGGTAGCACAGATACGCAGTATTTT
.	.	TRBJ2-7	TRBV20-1	CSAGPRGNAVRQYF	TGCAGTGCGGGACCCAGAGGAAACGCCGTACGGCAGTACTTC
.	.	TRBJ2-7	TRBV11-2	CASSLRDNGPSLNEQYF	TGTGCCAGCAGCCTCCGGGACAACGGTCCTAGTCTCAACGAGCAGTACTTC
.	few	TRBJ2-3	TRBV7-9	CASSHRTDLRRADTQYF	TGTGCCAGCAGCCACAGGACAGACCTAAGACGCGCAGATACGCAGTATTTT
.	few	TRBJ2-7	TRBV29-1	CSVRRVGEQYF	TGCAGCGTTCGCAGGGTAGGAGAGCAGTACTTC
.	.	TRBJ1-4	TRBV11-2	CASSPAGLIGKLFF	TGTGCCAGCAGCCCCGCTGGTTTGATCGGAAAACTGTTTTTT
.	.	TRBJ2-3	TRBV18	CASSPPSQGSDTQYF	TGTGCCAGCTCACCACCTTCCCAGGGATCAGATACGCAGTATTTT
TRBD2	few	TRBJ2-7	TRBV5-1	CASSPGGVRAEQYF	TGCGCCAGCAGCCCGGGAGGGGTAAGAGCCGAGCAGTACTTC
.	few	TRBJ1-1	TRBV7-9	CASRPKGDTEAFF	TGTGCCAGCAGGCCAAAGGGGGACACTGAAGCTTTCTTT
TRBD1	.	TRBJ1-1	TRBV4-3	CASSWGGQGNTEAFF	TGCGCCAGCAGTTGGGGGGGACAGGGTAACACTGAAGCTTTCTTT
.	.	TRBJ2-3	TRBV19	CASSRRSGEAQYF	TGTGCCAGTAGTAGGAGGTCTGGGGAGGCGCAGTATTTT
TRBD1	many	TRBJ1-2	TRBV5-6	CASSQDRNYGYTF	TGTGCCAGCAGCCAGGACAGGAACTATGGCTACACCTTC
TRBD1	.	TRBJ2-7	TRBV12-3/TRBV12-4	CASSLGQDRAQYF	TGTGCCAGCAGTTTGGGCCAAGACAGGGCGCAGTACTTC
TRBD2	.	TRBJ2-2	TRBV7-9	CDSRPGLANTGELFF	TGTGACAGCAGGCCTGGACTAGCGAACACCGGGGAGCTGTTTTTT
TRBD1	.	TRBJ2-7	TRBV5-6	CASSLDPTGAYEQYF	TGTGCCAGCAGCTTGGATCCGACAGGGGCCTACGAGCAGTACTTC
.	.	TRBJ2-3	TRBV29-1	CSVSVYEERDTDTQYF	TGCAGCGTGTCCGTGTACGAGGAACGAGACACAGATACGCAGTATTTT
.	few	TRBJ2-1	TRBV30	CAWRGSSYNEQFF	TGTGCCTGGCGGGGGAGCTCCTACAATGAGCAGTTCTTC
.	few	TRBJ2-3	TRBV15	CATSREFGADTQYF	TGTGCCACCAGCAGAGAATTTGGGGCAGATACGCAGTATTTT
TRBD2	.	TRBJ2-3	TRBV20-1	CSAREPWTSEADTQYF	TGCAGTGCTAGAGAGCCCTGGACTAGCGAGGCAGATACGCAGTATTTT
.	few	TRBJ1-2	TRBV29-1	CSVGMTQGYGYTF	TGCAGCGTTGGAATGACCCAGGGCTATGGCTACACCTTC
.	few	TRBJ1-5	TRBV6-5	CASSYAGGYNQPQHF	TGTGCCAGCAGTTATGCAGGCGGGTACAATCAGCCCCAGCATTTT
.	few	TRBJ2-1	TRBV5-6	CASLKTGSYNEQFF	TGTGCCAGCTTGAAGACAGGATCCTACAATGAGCAGTTCTTC
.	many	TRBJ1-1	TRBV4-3	CASSPTGTANTEAFF	TGCGCCAGCAGCCCCACCGGGACGGCGAACACTGAAGCTTTCTTT
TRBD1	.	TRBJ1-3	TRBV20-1	CSARLQGVLSYSGNTIYF	TGCAGTGCTAGACTACAGGGGGTACTATCCTACTCTGGAAACACCATATATTTT